These 4 T cell receptor beta chains were sequenced from one sample in a study of T cells in localized non-small cell lung cancer (dated by TCRdb to the early 2020s). The library was obtained by the immunoSEQ multiplex PCR assay. TCRdb limited this immuneACCESS table to in-frame rearrangements with V and J called. A share of clones is missing; checked studies link under half to unresolved V genes, and the rest is unexplained. Across this sample there are tens of thousands of clones, with roughly 76% seen only once. Less than 5.5% of the sample lies in the top ten. The sequenced sample was PBMCs, obtained before any cancer treatment. All receptors come from a man aged 35-69 years with stage II lung adenocarcinoma.

The rearrangement links TRBV5-1 to TRBJ2-7; 14 bases are shared with TRBD2. Trimming cost V 4 bases and J 4 bases; bases outside gene matches: 7. The CDR3 extends over 16 amino acids. Germline assignment: CDR1 SGHRS and CDR2 YFSETQ. The CDR3 DNA reads TGCGCCAGCAGCGACCCTCGACTAGCGGGAGGGTACGAGCAGTACTTC. It codes for CASSDPRLAGGYEQYF.

The CDR3 coding sequence is TGTGCCAGCAAACAGGGGGCGCTTCCTAATGAAAAACTGTTTTTT. This sequence encodes CASKQGALPNEKLFF. V and J are TRBV2 and TRBJ1-4; TRBD1 matches 9 bases. The CDR3 is 15 amino acids. The germline V gene has CDR1 SNHLY and CDR2 FYNNEI. V shed 7 bases, J shed 3 bases, and the junction held 6 bases outside the gene matches.

This clone was counted between two and nine times. The chain employs TRBV9 and TRBJ1-5; D ambiguous. Trimming cost V 0 bases and J 5 bases, with 9 bases left between them. The V gene's germline CDR1 is SGDLS and CDR2 YYNGEE. This CDR3 spans 14 amino acids. This CDR3 is CASSVGHTDQPQHF. Written as DNA, the CDR3 is TGTGCCAGCAGCGTAGGCCACACCGATCAGCCCCAGCATTTT. The whole variable domain, filled in from reference TRBV9 and TRBJ1-5, reads DSGVTQTPKHLITATGQRVTLRCSPRSGDLSVYWYQQSLDQGLQFLIQYYNGEERAKGNILERFSAQQFPDLHSELNLSSLELGDSALYFCASSVGHTDQPQHFGDGTRLSIL.

The count of this clone is one. The chain is built from TRBV6-1 and TRBJ1-2; D unclear. Germline V gives CDR1 MNHNS, CDR2 SASEGT. CDR3 size: 13 residues. Trimming shortened V by 1 base and J by 4 bases, and 7 bases separated the two germline ends. CDR3 nucleotides: TGTGCCAGCAGTGAAGGGAACAGCTATGGCTACACCTTC. Its protein product is CASSEGNSYGYTF.